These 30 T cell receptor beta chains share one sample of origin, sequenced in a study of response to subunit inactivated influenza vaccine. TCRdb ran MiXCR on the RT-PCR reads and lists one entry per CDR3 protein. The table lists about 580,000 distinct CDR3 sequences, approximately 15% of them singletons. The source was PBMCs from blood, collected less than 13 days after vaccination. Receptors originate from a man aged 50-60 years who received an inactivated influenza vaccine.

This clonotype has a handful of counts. In nucleotides, the CDR3 is TGTGCCTGGGGAGGAGGGGGCGGGGCAGATACGCAGTATTTT. It codes for CAWGGGGGADTQYF. The V gene is TRBV30, the J gene TRBJ2-3; maybe TRBD1 (7 bases). Deletions cut 5 bases from V and 4 bases from J, with 16 bases between. The CDR3 spans 14 residues. Germline CDR1 is GTSNPN and CDR2 is SVGIG (reference sequence). Full variable domain (rest looked up from reference TRBV30 and TRBJ2-3): SQTIHQWPATLVQPVGSPLSLECTVEGTSNPNLYWYRQAAGRGLQLLFYSVGIGQISSEVPQNLSASRPQDRQFILSSKKLLLSDSGFYLCAWGGGGGADTQYFGPGTRLTVL.

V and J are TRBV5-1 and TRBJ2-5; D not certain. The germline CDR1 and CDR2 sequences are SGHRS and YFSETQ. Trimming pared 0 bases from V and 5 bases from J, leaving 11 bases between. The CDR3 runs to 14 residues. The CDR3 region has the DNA TGCGCCAGCAGCTTGGGTCAGTTCGAGGAGACCCAGTACTTC. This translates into CASSLGQFEETQYF.

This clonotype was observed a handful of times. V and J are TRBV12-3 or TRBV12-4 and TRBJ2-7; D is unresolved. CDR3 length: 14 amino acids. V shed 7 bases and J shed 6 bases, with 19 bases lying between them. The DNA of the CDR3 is TGTGCCAGCACCACGGCGACGTTAGTTAGCGAGCAGTACTTC. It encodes CASTTATLVSEQYF.

The CDR3 reads CASSLESNQPQHF. The CDR3 nucleotides read TGTGCCAGCAGTTTAGAAAGCAATCAGCCCCAGCATTTT. V and J are TRBV12-3 or TRBV12-4 and TRBJ1-5; D call uncertain. The CDR3 is made up of 13 amino acids. V was trimmed by 1 base and J by 1 base, leaving 2 bases between them.

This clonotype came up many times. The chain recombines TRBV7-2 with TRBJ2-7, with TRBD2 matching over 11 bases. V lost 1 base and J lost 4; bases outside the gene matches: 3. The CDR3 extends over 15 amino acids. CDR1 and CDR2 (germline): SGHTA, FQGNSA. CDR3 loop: CASSLGLAGTYEQYF. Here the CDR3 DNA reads TGTGCCAGCAGCTTAGGACTAGCGGGGACTTACGAGCAGTACTTC.

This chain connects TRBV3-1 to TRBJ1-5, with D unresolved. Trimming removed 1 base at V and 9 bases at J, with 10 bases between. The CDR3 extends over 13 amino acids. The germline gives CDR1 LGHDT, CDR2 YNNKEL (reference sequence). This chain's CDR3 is CASSQVGRGPQHF. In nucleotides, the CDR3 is TGTGCCAGCAGCCAAGTAGGGCGCGGGCCCCAGCATTTT.

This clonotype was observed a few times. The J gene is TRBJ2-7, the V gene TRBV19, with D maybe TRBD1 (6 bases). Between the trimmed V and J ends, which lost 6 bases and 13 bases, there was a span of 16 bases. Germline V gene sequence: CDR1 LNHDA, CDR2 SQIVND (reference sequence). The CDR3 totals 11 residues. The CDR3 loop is CASRQQGRLYF. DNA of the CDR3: TGTGCCAGTAGACAACAGGGAAGGCTTTACTTC.

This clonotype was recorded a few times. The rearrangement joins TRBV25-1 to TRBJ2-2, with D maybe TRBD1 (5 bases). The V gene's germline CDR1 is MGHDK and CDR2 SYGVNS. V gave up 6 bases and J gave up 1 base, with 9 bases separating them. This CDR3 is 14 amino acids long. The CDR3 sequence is CASRNRRNTGELFF. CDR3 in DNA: TGTGCCAGCAGGAACAGGCGGAACACCGGGGAGCTGTTTTTT.

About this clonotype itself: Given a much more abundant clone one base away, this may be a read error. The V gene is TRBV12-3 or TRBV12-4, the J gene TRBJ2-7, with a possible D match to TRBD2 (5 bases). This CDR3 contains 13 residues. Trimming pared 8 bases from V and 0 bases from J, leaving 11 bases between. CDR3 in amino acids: CASGGLASYEQYF. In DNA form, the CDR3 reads TGTGCCAGCGGCGGACTCGCCTCCTACGAGCAGTACTTC.

The CDR3 loop reads CASSVSSGGAREQFF. In nucleotides, the CDR3 is TGTGCCAGCAGCGTGTCTAGCGGGGGGGCGCGGGAGCAGTTCTTC. The V call is TRBV9, the J call TRBJ2-1; 12 bases are shared with TRBD2. Germline CDR1 reads SGDLS; CDR2 reads YYNGEE. Germline trimming cut 2 bases from V and 10 bases from J; bases unmatched to any gene: 7. This CDR3 has 15 amino acids.

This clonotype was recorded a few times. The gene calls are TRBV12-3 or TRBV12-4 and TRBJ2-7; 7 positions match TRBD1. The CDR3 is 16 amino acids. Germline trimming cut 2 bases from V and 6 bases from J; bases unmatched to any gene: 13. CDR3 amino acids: CASSLQIRQGAGEQYF. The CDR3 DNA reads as TGTGCCAGCAGTTTACAGATAAGACAGGGAGCTGGCGAGCAGTACTTC.

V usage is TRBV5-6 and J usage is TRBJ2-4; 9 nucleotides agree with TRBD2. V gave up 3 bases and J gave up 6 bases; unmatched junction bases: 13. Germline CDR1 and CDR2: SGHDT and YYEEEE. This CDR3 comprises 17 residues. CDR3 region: CASSSSVRGRAGNIQYF. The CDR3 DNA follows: TGTGCCAGCAGCTCCTCCGTACGCGGGAGGGCCGGAAACATTCAGTACTTC.

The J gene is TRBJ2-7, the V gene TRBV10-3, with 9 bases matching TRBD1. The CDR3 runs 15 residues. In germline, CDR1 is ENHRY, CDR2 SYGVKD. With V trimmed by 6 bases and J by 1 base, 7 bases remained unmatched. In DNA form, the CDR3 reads TGTGCCATCAGCCCTGGACAGGGGACATCCTACGAGCAGTACTTC. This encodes CAISPGQGTSYEQYF.

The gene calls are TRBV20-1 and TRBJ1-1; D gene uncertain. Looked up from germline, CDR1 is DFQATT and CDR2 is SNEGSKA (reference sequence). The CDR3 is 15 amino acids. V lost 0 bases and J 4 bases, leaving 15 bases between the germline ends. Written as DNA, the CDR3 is TGCAGTGCTAGAGATTTGGGAAAGGGTTCCACTGAAGCTTTCTTT. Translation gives CSARDLGKGSTEAFF.

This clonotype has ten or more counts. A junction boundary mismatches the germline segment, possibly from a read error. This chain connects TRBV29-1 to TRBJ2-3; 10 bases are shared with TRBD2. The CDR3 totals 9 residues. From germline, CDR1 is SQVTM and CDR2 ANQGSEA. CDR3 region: CSVELAGVF. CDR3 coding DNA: TGCAGCGTTGAACTAGCGGGGGTCTTT.

The CDR3 bases are TGCAGCGCTTTGGGGGGCGGCCGAGCCTCCTACAATGAGCAGTTCTTC. This encodes CSALGGGRASYNEQFF. The V gene is TRBV29-1, the J gene TRBJ2-1, with D tentatively TRBD1 or TRBD2 (6 bases each). CDR3 size: 16 residues. CDR1 and CDR2 from the germline V gene are SQVTM and ANQGSEA. Trimming took 7 bases from V and 0 from J, leaving 19 bases between them.

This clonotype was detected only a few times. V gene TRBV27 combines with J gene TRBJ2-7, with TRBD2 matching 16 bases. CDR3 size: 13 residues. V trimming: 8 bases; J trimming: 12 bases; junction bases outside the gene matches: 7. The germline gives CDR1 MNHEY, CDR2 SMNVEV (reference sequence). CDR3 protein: CASAGLAGGIAYF. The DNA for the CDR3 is TGTGCCAGCGCGGGACTAGCGGGAGGGATTGCGTACTTC.

CDR3 sequence: CSASVRENNQPQHF. The DNA for the CDR3 is TGCAGTGCTAGTGTCAGGGAGAACAATCAGCCCCAGCATTTT. The V gene is TRBV20-1, the J gene TRBJ1-5; D possibly corresponds to TRBD1 (5 bases). CDR1 DFQATT and CDR2 SNEGSKA come from the germline V gene (reference sequence). This CDR3 is 14 amino acids long. With 3 bases removed from V and 3 bases from J, the gap between germline ends came to 12 bases.

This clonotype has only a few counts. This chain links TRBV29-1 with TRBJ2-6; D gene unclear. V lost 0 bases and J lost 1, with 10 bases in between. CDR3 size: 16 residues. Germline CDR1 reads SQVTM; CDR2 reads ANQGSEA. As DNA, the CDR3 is TGCAGCGTTGAAGAGGGTAAGGAGTCTGGGGCCAACGTCCTGACTTTC. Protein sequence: CSVEEGKESGANVLTF.

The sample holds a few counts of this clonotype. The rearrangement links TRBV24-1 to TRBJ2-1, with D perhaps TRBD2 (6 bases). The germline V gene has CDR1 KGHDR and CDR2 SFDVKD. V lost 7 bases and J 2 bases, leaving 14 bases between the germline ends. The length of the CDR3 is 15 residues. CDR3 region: CATRGGSGTYNEQFF. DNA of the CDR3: TGTGCCACCAGGGGAGGTAGCGGAACCTACAATGAGCAGTTCTTC.

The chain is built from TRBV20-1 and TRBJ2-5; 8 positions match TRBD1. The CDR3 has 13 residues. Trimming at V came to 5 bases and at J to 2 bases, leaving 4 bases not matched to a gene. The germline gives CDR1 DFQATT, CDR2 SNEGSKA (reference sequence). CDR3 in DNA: TGCAGTGCTTCTCGACAGGGGCAAGAGACCCAGTACTTC. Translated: CSASRQGQETQYF.

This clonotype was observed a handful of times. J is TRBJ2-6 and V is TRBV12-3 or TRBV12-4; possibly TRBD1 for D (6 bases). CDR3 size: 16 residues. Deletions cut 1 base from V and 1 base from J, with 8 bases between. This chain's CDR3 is CASSLVGGSGANVLTF. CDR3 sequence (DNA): TGTGCCAGCAGTTTAGTAGGGGGATCTGGGGCCAACGTCCTGACTTTC.

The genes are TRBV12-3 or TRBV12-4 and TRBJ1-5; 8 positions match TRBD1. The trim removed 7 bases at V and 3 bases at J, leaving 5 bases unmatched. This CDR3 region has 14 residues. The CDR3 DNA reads TGTGCCAGCAACGGACAGGGCTACAATCAGCCCCAGCATTTT. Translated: CASNGQGYNQPQHF.

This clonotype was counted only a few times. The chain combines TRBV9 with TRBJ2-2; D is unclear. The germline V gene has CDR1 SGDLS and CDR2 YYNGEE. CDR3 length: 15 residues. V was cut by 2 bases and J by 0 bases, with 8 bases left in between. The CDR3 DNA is TGTGCCAGCAGCGTGACTGCTTCGAACACCGGGGAGCTGTTTTTT. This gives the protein CASSVTASNTGELFF.

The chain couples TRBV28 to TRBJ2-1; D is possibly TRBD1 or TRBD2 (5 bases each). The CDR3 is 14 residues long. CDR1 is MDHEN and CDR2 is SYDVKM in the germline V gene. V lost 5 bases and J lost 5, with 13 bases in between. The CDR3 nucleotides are TGTGCCAGCAGTCCGGGACCAAACAACAATGAGCAGTTCTTC. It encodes CASSPGPNNNEQFF.

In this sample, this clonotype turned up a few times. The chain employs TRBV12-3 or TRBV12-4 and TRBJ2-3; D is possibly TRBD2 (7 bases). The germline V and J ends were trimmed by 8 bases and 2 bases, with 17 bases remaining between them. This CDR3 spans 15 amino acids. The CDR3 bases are TGTGCCAGCCTCCTGGGGGGGGGCAACACAGATACGCAGTATTTT. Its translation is CASLLGGGNTDTQYF.

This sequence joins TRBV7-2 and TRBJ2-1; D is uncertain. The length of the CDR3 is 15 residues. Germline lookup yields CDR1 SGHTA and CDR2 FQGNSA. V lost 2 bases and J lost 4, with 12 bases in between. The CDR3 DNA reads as TGTGCCAGCAGCTTAACGCGGACCTTTTACAATGAGCAGTTCTTC. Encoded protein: CASSLTRTFYNEQFF. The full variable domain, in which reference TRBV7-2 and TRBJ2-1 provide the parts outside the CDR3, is GAGVSQSPSNKVTEKGKDVELRCDPISGHTALYWYRQSLGQGLEFLIYFQGNSAPDKSGLPSDRFSAERTGGSVSTLTIQRTQQEDSAVYLCASSLTRTFYNEQFFGPGTRLTVL.

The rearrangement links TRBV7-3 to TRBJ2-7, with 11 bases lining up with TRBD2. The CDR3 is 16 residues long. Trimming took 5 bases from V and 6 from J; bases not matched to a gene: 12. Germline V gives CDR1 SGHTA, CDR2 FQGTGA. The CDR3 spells CASSHYSGRAPSEQYF. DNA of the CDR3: TGTGCCAGCAGCCACTATAGCGGGAGGGCCCCTAGCGAGCAGTACTTC.

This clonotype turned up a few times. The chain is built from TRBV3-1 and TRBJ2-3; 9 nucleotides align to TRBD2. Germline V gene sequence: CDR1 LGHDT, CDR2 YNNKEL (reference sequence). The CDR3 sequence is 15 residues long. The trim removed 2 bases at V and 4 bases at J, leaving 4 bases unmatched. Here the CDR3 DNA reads TGTGCCAGCAGCCAAAAGGGCGGGAGGGCAGATACGCAGTATTTT. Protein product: CASSQKGGRADTQYF.

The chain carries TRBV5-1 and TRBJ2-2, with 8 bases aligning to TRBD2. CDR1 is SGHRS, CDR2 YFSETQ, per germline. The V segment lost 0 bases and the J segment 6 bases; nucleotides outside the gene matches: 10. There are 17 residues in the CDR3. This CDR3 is CASSLAGGLVYAGELFF. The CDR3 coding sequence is TGCGCCAGCAGCTTGGCCGGGGGACTAGTCTATGCCGGGGAGCTGTTTTTT.